The text below deals with one T cell receptor (beta chain). The data were taken from a study of shared clonotypes between healthy human individuals. Libraries were prepared by immunoSEQ multiplex PCR; TCRdb keeps only in-frame clonotypes and omits some of them. The data show about 1 million clones, with about three quarters seen just once and approximately 1.5% held by the top ten. The length of the CDR3 is 16 residues. Germline values: CDR1 SGHDN, CDR2 FVKESK. V gave up 0 bases and J gave up 6 bases, with 14 bases separating them. This TCR was sampled from a man between 18 and 29 years old in good health. The material sequenced was memory CD4+ T cells sorted from blood. Subset in this sample: CD45RA-negative fraction. The chain recombines TRBV14 with TRBJ2-2; D gene unclear. In DNA, the CDR3 is TGTGCCAGCAGCCAAGATCTCGGAACGTTATCCGGGGAGCTGTTTTTT. It codes for CASSQDLGTLSGELFF.